Listed here are 4 T cell receptor beta chains from one sample, sequenced in a study of blood T cell repertoires in COVID-19 (TCRdb year 2020). Libraries came from the immunoSEQ multiplex PCR assay. TCRdb took this table from immuneACCESS and kept in-frame rearrangements with V and J called. Such tables lack part of the clones; where checked against another copy, unresolved V genes explain under half of the gap, and the rest is unexplained. A total of roughly 30,000 clones appear in this sample, 81% of them only once. The ten largest clonotypes hold 16% of the sample. The sample comprised peripheral blood. The receptors originated from a woman aged 60-75 years with acute or convalescent COVID-19.

The CDR3 bases are TGCGCCACCTTACCGACAGGGCAAGGCTACACCTTC. It yields the protein CATLPTGQGYTF. J is TRBJ1-2 and V is TRBV10-2, with 7 bases matching TRBD1. This CDR3 is built from 12 residues. Germline trimming cut 10 bases from V and 8 bases from J; bases unmatched to any gene: 10. Germline-derived CDR1 and CDR2 are WSHSY and SAAADI.

This clone was found a few times. The chain links TRBV6-6 to TRBJ1-4, with 9 bases identical to TRBD1. J was trimmed by 8 bases and V by 0 bases; bases with no gene match: 4. The CDR3 has 15 residues. Germline V gives CDR1 MNHNY, CDR2 SVGAGI (reference sequence). Here the CDR3 DNA reads TGTGCCAGCAGTTACTCGACAGGGGGGCGCGAAAAACTGTTTTTT. Amino acid sequence: CASSYSTGGREKLFF.

V usage is TRBV28 and J usage is TRBJ1-6, with 8 bases fitting TRBD1. This CDR3 spans 17 amino acids. V lost 7 bases, J lost 4 bases, and 12 bases stayed unmatched. Germline V CDR1 and CDR2: MDHEN, SYDVKM. The CDR3 nucleotides are TGTGCCAGCAAAGGGTTGCAGGGGGCCGAATATAATTCACCCCTCCACTTT. This encodes CASKGLQGAEYNSPLHF.

This clone was found a few times. This chain joins TRBV6-5 and TRBJ1-2; D might be TRBD1 (6 bases). CDR1 MNHEY and CDR2 SVGAGI come from the germline V gene. The CDR3 covers 14 residues. V was clipped by 6 bases and J by 8 bases, with 19 bases between them. The CDR3 coding sequence is TGTGCCAGCAGCTTCGGACAGCATGCCTCCGGCTACACCTTC. It is translated as CASSFGQHASGYTF.